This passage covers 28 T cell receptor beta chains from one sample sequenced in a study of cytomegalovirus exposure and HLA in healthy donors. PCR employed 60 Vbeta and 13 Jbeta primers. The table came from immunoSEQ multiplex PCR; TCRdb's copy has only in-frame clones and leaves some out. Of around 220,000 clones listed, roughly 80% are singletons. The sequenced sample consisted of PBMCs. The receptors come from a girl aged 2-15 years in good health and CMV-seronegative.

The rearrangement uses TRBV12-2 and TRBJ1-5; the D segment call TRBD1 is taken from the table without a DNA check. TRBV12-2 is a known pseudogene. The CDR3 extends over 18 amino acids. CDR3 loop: CASRSFYGTGGEGQPQHF. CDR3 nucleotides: TGTGCAAGTCGCTCTTTTTACGGGACAGGGGGCGAGGGTCAGCCCCAGCATTTT.

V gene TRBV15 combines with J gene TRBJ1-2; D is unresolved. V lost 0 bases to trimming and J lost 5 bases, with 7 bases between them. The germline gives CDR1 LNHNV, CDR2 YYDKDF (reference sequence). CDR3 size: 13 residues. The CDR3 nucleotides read TGTGCCACCAGCAGAGAGATGGAGTATGGCTACACCTTC. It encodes CATSREMEYGYTF.

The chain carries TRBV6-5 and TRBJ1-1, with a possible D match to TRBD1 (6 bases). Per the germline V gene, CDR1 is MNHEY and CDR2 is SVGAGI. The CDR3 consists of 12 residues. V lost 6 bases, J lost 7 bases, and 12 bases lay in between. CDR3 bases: TGTGCCAGCAGCTTAGACAGGAATGAAGCTTTCTTT. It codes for CASSLDRNEAFF.

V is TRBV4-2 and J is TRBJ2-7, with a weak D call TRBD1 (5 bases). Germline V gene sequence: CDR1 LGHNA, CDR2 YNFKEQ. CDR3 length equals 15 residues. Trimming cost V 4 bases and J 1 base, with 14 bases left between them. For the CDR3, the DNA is TGTGCCAGCAGCCCAGGGCCCCCCAGATCCTACGAGCAGTACTTC. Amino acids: CASSPGPPRSYEQYF.

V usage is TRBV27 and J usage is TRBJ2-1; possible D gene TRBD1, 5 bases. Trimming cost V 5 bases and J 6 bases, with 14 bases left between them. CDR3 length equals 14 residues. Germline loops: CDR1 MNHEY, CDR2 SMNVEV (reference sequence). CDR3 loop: CASSRSGSANEQFF. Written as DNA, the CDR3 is TGTGCCAGCAGTAGGTCAGGGTCTGCCAATGAGCAGTTCTTC.

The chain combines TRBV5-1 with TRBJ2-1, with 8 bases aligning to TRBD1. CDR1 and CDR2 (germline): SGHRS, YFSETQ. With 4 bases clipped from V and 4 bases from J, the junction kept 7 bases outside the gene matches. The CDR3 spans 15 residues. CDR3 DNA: TGCGCCAGCAGCCACCGGGACAGGACATACAATGAGCAGTTCTTC. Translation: CASSHRDRTYNEQFF.

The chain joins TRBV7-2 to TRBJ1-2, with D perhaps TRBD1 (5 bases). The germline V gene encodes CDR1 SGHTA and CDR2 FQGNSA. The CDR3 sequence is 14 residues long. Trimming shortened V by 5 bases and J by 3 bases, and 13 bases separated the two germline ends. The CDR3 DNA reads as TGTGCCAGCAGCGGCTGGACGGGGGACTATGGCTACACCTTC. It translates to CASSGWTGDYGYTF.

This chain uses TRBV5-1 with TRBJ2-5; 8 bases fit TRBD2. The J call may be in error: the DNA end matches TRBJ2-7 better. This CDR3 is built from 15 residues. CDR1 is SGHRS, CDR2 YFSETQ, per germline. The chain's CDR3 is CASSLISGADYEQYF. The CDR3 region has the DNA TGCGCCAGCAGCTTGATTAGCGGGGCCGACTACGAGCAGTACTTC.

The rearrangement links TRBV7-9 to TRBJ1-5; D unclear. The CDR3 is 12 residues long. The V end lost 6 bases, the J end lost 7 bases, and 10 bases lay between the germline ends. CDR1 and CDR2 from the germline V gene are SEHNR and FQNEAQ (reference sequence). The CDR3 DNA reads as TGTGCCAGCAGTACAGCGGGCCAGCCCCAGCATTTT. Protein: CASSTAGQPQHF.

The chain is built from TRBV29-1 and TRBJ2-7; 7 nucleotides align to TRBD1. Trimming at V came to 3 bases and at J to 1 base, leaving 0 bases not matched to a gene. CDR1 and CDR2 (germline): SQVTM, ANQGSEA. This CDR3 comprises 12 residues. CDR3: CSVEGQSYEQYF. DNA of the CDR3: TGCAGCGTTGAGGGACAGTCCTACGAGCAGTACTTC.

The CDR3 sequence is CASSPTVNEGYTF. The CDR3, as DNA: TGTGCCAGCAGCCCGACAGTGAATGAAGGCTACACCTTC. The chain has TRBV5-6 and TRBJ1-2; D is possibly TRBD1 (5 bases). V was trimmed by 4 bases and J by 8 bases, leaving 15 bases between them. CDR3 length: 13 amino acids. Germline V CDR1 and CDR2: SGHDT, YYEEEE.

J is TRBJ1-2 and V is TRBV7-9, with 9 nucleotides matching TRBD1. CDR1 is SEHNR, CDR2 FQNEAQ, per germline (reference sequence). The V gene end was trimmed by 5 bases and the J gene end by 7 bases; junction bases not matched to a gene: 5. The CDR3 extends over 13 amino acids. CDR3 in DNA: TGTGCCAGCAGCCTTGGACAGGGGTTTGGCTACACCTTC. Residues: CASSLGQGFGYTF.

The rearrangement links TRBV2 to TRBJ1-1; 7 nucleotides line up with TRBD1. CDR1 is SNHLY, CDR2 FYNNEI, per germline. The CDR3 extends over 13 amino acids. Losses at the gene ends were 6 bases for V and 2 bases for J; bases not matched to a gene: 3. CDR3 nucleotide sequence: TGTGCCAGCAGGGACAGGTCCAACACTGAAGCTTTCTTT. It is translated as CASRDRSNTEAFF.

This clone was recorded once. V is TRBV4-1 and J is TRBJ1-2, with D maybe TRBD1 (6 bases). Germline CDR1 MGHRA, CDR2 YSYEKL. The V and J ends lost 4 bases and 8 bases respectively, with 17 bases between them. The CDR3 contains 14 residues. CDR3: CASSPLGGAEGYTF. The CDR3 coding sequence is TGCGCCAGCAGCCCACTAGGGGGGGCTGAGGGCTACACCTTC.

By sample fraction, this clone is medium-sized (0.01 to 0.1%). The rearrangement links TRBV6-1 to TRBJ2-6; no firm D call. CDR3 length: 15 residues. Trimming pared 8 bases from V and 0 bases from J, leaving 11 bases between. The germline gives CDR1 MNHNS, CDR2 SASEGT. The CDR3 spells CASGTQVSGANVLTF. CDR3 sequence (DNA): TGTGCCAGCGGCACGCAAGTCTCTGGGGCCAACGTCCTGACTTTC.

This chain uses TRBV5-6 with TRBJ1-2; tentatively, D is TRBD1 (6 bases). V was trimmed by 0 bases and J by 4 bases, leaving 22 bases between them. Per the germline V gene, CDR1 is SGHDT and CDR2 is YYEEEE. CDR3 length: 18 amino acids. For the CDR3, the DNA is TGTGCCAGCAGCTTGGGTGTGGGGCCGGGACAATTCCTCTATGGCTACACCTTC. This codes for CASSLGVGPGQFLYGYTF. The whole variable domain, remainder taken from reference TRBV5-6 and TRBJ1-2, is DAGVTQSPTHLIKTRGQQVTLRCSPKSGHDTVSWYQQALGQGPQFIFQYYEEEERQRGNFPDRFSGHQFPNYSSELNVNALLLGDSALYLCASSLGVGPGQFLYGYTFGSGTRLTVV.

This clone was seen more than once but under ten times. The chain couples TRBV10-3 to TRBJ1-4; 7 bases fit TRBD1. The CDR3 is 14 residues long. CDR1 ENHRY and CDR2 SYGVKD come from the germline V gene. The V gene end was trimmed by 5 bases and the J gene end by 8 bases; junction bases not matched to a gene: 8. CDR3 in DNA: TGTGCCATCAGTTTAGGGGGCGCAGGAGAAAAACTGTTTTTT. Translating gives CAISLGGAGEKLFF.

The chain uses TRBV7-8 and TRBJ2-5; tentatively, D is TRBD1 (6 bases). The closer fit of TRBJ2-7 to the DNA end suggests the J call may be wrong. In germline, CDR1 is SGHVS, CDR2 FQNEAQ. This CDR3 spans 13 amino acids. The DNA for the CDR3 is TGTGCCAGCAGCTTAGCGGGGACATACGAGCAGTACTTC. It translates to CASSLAGTYEQYF.

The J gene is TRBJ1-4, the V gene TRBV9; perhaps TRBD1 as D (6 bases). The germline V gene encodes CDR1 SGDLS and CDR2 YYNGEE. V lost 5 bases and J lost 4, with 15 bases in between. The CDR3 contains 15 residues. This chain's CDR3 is CASSTRGRDNEKLFF. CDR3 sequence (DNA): TGTGCCAGCAGTACCAGGGGCAGGGATAATGAAAAACTGTTTTTT.

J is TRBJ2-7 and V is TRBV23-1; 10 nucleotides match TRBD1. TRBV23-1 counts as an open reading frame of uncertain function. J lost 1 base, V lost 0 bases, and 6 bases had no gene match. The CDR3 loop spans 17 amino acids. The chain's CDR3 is CASSQSRGTGASYEQYF. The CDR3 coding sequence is TGCGCCAGCAGTCAATCACGGGGGACAGGGGCTTCCTACGAGCAGTACTTC.

CDR3 DNA sequence: TGCAGCACTGACGGACAGGCCACAGATACGCAGTATTTT. Its protein is CSTDGQATDTQYF. This chain uses TRBV29-1 with TRBJ2-3; 7 bases are a match to TRBD1. Germline assignment: CDR1 SQVTM and CDR2 ANQGSEA. CDR3 length equals 13 residues. The V and J ends lost 8 bases and 2 bases, in that order; junction bases with no gene match: 7.

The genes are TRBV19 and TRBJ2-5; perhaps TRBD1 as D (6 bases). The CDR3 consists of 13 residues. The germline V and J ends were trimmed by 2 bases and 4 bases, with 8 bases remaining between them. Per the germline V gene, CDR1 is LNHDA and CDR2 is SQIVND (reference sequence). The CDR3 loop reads CASSITGRETQYF. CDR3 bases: TGTGCCAGTAGTATAACAGGGCGAGAGACCCAGTACTTC.

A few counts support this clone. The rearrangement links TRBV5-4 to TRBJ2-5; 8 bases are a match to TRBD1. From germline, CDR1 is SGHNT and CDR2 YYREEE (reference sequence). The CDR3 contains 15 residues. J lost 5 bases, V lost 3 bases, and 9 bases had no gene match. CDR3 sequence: CASSSSQGAEETQYF. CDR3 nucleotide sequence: TGTGCCAGCAGCTCATCCCAGGGGGCCGAGGAGACCCAGTACTTC.

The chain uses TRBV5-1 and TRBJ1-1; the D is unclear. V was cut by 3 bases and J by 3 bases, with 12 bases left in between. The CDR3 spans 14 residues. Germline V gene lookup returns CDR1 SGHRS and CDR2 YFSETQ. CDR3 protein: CASSSEVMDTEAFF. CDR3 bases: TGCGCCAGCAGCTCAGAGGTGATGGACACTGAAGCTTTCTTT.

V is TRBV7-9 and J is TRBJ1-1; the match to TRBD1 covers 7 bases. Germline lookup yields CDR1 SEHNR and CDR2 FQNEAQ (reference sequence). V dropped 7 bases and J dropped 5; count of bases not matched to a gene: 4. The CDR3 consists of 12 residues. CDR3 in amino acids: CASKSTGTEAFF. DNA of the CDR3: TGTGCCAGCAAATCGACAGGGACTGAAGCTTTCTTT.

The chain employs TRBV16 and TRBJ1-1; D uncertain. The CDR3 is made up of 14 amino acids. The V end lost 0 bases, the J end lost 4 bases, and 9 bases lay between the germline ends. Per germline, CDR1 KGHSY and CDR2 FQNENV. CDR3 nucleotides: TGTGCCAGCAGCCAATCGGGAGGGAGCACTGAAGCTTTCTTT. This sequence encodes CASSQSGGSTEAFF. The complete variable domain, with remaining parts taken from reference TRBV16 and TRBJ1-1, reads GEEVAQTPKHLVRGEGQKAKLYCAPIKGHSYVFWYQQVLKNEFKFLISFQNENVFDETGMPKERFSAKCLPNSPCSLEIQATKLEDSAVYFCASSQSGGSTEAFFGQGTRLTVV.

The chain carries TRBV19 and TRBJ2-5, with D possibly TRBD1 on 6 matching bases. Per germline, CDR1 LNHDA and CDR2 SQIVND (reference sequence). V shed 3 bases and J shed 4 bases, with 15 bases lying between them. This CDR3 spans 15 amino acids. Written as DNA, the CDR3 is TGTGCCAGTAGTATGGGGGCGGTGACTGCAGAGACCCAGTACTTC. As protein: CASSMGAVTAETQYF.

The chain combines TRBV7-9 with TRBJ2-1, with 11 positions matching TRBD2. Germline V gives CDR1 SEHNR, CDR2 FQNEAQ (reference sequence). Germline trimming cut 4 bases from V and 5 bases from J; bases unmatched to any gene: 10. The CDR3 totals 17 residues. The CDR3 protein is CASSSYLAGGRHNEQFF. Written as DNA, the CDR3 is TGTGCCAGCAGCTCCTACCTAGCGGGAGGTCGACACAATGAGCAGTTCTTC.